The following is a T cell receptor beta chain sequence with its context. Its antigen remains unknown. This specimen belongs to a study of cytomegalovirus exposure and HLA in healthy donors. Study results and caveats: Looking again later, the authors saw that most CMV-associated TCR beta chains seemed HLA-restricted. Among the sequence variants, a highly shared cluster was likely an artifact of sequencing.

The PCR had 60 Vbeta and 13 Jbeta primers. Measured with immunoSEQ multiplex PCR; TCRdb has only the in-frame clones, and not every one. The sample has around 190,000 clones, 75% to 85% seen once. Germline CDR1 MNHEY, CDR2 SMNVEV (reference sequence). The CDR3 totals 13 residues. V was cut by 6 bases and J by 2 bases, with 5 bases left in between. The sequencing sample was made of PBMCs. This chain joins TRBV27 and TRBJ2-6; a weak D match, TRBD2 (5 bases). The receptor was isolated from a woman in her fifties or sixties in good health and CMV-seronegative. CDR3 DNA: TGTGCCAGCAGACTAGCTGGGGCCAACGTCCTGACTTTC. Its protein is CASRLAGANVLTF.